Listed below are T cell receptor beta chains from one sample, sequenced in a study of neoadjuvant anti-PD-1 for oral cavity cancer. Using immunoSEQ multiplex PCR, the repertoire was profiled, and TCRdb retains in-frame clones only, with some absent. The sample contains 14,000 to 15,000 clones, around 36% of which appear only once. The sequences come from tumor tissue, collected after nivolumab (anti-PD-1) treatment. Receptors originate from a person between 40 and 80 years old with oral cavity squamous cell carcinoma. Both conserved end residues are part of each CDR3. D genes are given only for firm matches. A row's size may be missing; if present it is once, few, many or a size class.

CASSLGTGGGQYF,TGTGCCAGCAGCTTAGGGACAGGGGGCGGGCAGTACTTC,TRBD1,TRBV7-9,TRBJ2-7,13,NA
CASSISKAGAKGYTF,TGTGCCAGTAGTATAAGTAAGGCCGGGGCGAAGGGCTACACCTTC,NA,TRBV19,TRBJ1-2,15,NA
CASSLAGGQETQYF,TGTGCCAGCAGTTTGGCTGGGGGCCAAGAGACCCAGTACTTC,NA,TRBV27,TRBJ2-5,14,NA
CASSAGASLSLPYEQYF,TGTGCCAGCAGCGCCGGGGCCAGTTTATCCTTACCCTACGAGCAGTACTTC,NA,TRBV11-1,TRBJ2-7,17,NA
CASSPAGGWTDTQYF,TGTGCCAGCAGCCCAGCGGGTGGTTGGACAGATACGCAGTATTTT,NA,TRBV7-8,TRBJ2-3,15,few
CASSPTVAGGAYEQYF,TGCGCCAGCAGCCCGACCGTAGCGGGGGGAGCCTACGAGCAGTACTTC,TRBD2,TRBV5-1,TRBJ2-7,16,NA
CASSINSGTGGTYEQYF,TGTGCCAGTAGTATCAACTCCGGGACAGGGGGTACCTACGAGCAGTACTTC,TRBD1,TRBV19,TRBJ2-7,17,medium-sized
CASSYFSGGRTDTQYF,TGTGCCAGCAGCTATTTTAGCGGGGGCAGGACAGATACGCAGTATTTT,TRBD2,TRBV7-3,TRBJ2-3,16,few
CASSLVGSGRSGELFF,TGTGCCAGCAGCTTAGTAGGGTCAGGGAGGTCCGGGGAGCTGTTTTTT,NA,TRBV7-2,TRBJ2-2,16,NA
CASSQRQGGNEQFF,TGCGCCAGCAGCCAACGACAGGGGGGGAATGAGCAGTTCTTC,TRBD1,TRBV4-3,TRBJ2-1,14,few
CASSPSRGAALNTEAFF,TGTGCCAGCTCACCCTCCCGGGGTGCAGCTTTGAACACTGAAGCTTTCTTT,NA,TRBV18,TRBJ1-1,17,medium-sized
CASSQAGSNTEAFF,TGTGCCAGCAGCCAAGCCGGTTCCAACACTGAAGCTTTCTTT,NA,TRBV4-2,TRBJ1-1,14,few
CASSAANTEAFF,TGTGCCAGCAGCGCCGCGAACACTGAAGCTTTCTTT,NA,TRBV5-4,TRBJ1-1,12,few
CASSQRSSPLHF,TGTGCCAGCAGCCAGAGAAGTTCACCCCTCCACTTT,NA,TRBV7-2,TRBJ1-6,12,few
CASSVEGHTEAFF,TGTGCCAGCAGCGTCGAGGGGCACACTGAAGCTTTCTTT,NA,TRBV9,TRBJ1-1,13,many
CASSYSGTGGSPLHF,TGTGCCAGCAGTTATTCAGGGACAGGAGGATCACCCCTCCACTTT,TRBD1,TRBV6-6,TRBJ1-6,15,once
CASSETGSLYGYTF,TGTGCCAGCAGTGAAACAGGGAGCCTTTATGGCTACACCTTC,NA,TRBV6-1,TRBJ1-2,14,few
CASSQEAATGHATNEKLFF,TGCGCCAGCAGCCAAGAGGCGGCAACAGGACATGCAACTAATGAAAAACTGTTTTTT,NA,TRBV4-3,TRBJ1-4,19,NA
CASRTSGTYEQYF,TGTGCCAGCCGGACTAGCGGCACCTACGAGCAGTACTTC,TRBD2,TRBV7-9,TRBJ2-7,13,NA
CAISGTGLGGYTF,TGTGCCATCAGTGGGACAGGGCTGGGTGGCTACACCTTC,TRBD1,TRBV10-3,TRBJ1-2,13,NA
CASSPSSDLAPEYF,TGTGCCAGCAGCCCAAGCAGCGATCTAGCGCCAGAGTATTTT,NA,TRBV7-2,TRBJ2-3,14,medium-sized
CASGRVDTEAFF,TGTGCTAGTGGCCGGGTTGACACTGAAGCTTTCTTT,NA,TRBV12-5,TRBJ1-1,12,many